A single sample gave rise to the 21 T cell receptor beta chains below, sequenced in a study of human T cells and chemical hapten exposure. Specified time point: patch test 2, 6 weeks after DPC sensitization. As for treatment: therapeutic diphenylcyclopropenone sensitization with weekly scalp DPC. One entry per CDR3 protein results from TCRdb running MiXCR on the RACE reads. The table shows 85,000 to 95,000 distinct CDR3 sequences, with 8% to 13% occurring only once. The specimen was whole blood, collected in connection with sensitization to the hapten diphenylcyclopropenone (DPC). The receptors were sampled from a man aged 35-49 years with alopecia areata. Some clones in this sample may be carry-over from other donors' samples.

The chain combines TRBV6-1 with TRBJ2-3, with 11 bases aligning to TRBD2. CDR1 and CDR2 from the germline V gene are MNHNS and SASEGT. The ends lost 6 bases at V and 2 bases at J; junction bases unmatched: 7. The CDR3 is 16 amino acids. This CDR3 reads CASRGDSGRATDTQYF. The CDR3 bases are TGTGCCAGCAGGGGAGATAGCGGGAGGGCCACAGATACGCAGTATTTT.

This clonotype was recorded a few times. The chain couples TRBV20-1 to TRBJ2-7, with D perhaps given as TRBD1 or TRBD2 (5 bases each). Germline CDR1 is DFQATT and CDR2 is SNEGSKA (reference sequence). The CDR3 runs 14 residues. The ends were cut back, 3 bases at V and 1 base at J, with 13 bases in the middle. The CDR3 nucleotides are TGCAGTGCTAGGATCGGGGCGGCTTCCTACGAGCAGTACTTC. This translates into CSARIGAASYEQYF.

In this sample, this clonotype turned up a few times. V is TRBV6-2 or TRBV6-3 and J is TRBJ2-7, with D unresolved. Trimming took off 1 base at V and 3 bases at J, with 1 base between the two ends. This CDR3 is 11 amino acids long. Germline CDR1 is MNHEY and CDR2 is SVGEGT. CDR3 loop: CASSYYYEQYF. CDR3 DNA sequence: TGTGCCAGCAGTTACTACTACGAGCAGTACTTC.

This clonotype was recorded a few times. V and J are TRBV5-1 and TRBJ2-5; D possibly corresponds to TRBD2 (6 bases). The V gene lost 5 bases and the J gene lost 5 bases, with 16 bases spanning the gap. Germline-derived CDR1 and CDR2 are SGHRS and YFSETQ. The CDR3 totals 14 residues. The CDR3 is CASRIGTAGETQYF. The CDR3 nucleotides read TGCGCCAGCAGAATTGGGACGGCGGGGGAGACCCAGTACTTC.

This clonotype was observed a handful of times. The chain links TRBV7-2 to TRBJ2-7; 7 nucleotides agree with TRBD2. This CDR3 comprises 15 residues. V lost 0 bases, J lost 3 bases, and 5 bases stayed unmatched. The germline gives CDR1 SGHTA, CDR2 FQGNSA. The CDR3, as DNA: TGTGCCAGCAGCTTAGCGCTGGCGGGGGACTACGAGCAGTACTTC. Protein: CASSLALAGDYEQYF.

The table lists this clonotype with a few counts. The V and J genes are TRBV5-1 and TRBJ2-6, with D hard to call. The length of the CDR3 is 15 residues. The germline CDR1 and CDR2 sequences are SGHRS and YFSETQ. V lost 0 bases to trimming and J lost 2 bases, with 6 bases between them. The DNA for the CDR3 is TGCGCCAGCAGCTTGGGTGTAGCTGGGGCCAACGTCCTGACTTTC. Its protein product is CASSLGVAGANVLTF. Variable domain in full (rest from reference TRBV5-1 and TRBJ2-6): KAGVTQTPRYLIKTRGQQVTLSCSPISGHRSVSWYQQTPGQGLQFLFEYFSETQRNKGNFPGRFSGRQFSNSRSEMNVSTLELGDSALYLCASSLGVAGANVLTFGAGSRLTVL.

CDR3 in amino acids: CASSPFPLAGATGELFF. DNA for the CDR3: TGCGCCAGCAGCCCCTTCCCACTAGCGGGAGCCACCGGGGAGCTGTTTTTT. The V call is TRBV4-1, the J call TRBJ2-2; 11 nucleotides agree with TRBD2. The CDR3 is 17 residues long. Germline CDR1 reads MGHRA; CDR2 reads YSYEKL. The trim removed 4 bases at V and 4 bases at J, leaving 8 bases unmatched.

This chain links TRBV20-1 with TRBJ2-3; 10 bases agree with TRBD2. Per the germline V gene, CDR1 is DFQATT and CDR2 is SNEGSKA (reference sequence). The CDR3 consists of 14 residues. Trimming removed 4 bases from V and 4 bases from J; junction bases left unmatched: 5. Here the CDR3 DNA reads TGCAGTGCTATCGGGACTAGCGTCTCAGATACGCAGTATTTT. Amino acid sequence: CSAIGTSVSDTQYF.

The chain combines TRBV12-3 or TRBV12-4 with TRBJ2-5; a weak D match, TRBD2 (6 bases). The V gene lost 4 bases and the J gene lost 1 base, with 10 bases spanning the gap. The CDR3 has 14 amino acids. The CDR3, as DNA: TGTGCCAGCAGTTCAGCGGGCCCCCAAGAGACCCAGTACTTC. It is translated as CASSSAGPQETQYF.

The chain recombines TRBV29-1 with TRBJ1-1; the D is unclear. Germline assignment: CDR1 SQVTM and CDR2 ANQGSEA. Trimming removed 7 bases from V and 0 bases from J, with 12 bases in between. There are 13 residues in the CDR3. The CDR3 here is CSAWWNMNTEAFF. For the CDR3, the DNA is TGCAGCGCCTGGTGGAATATGAACACTGAAGCTTTCTTT.

Only a few counts were recorded for this clonotype. The chain has TRBV27 and TRBJ2-1; 9 nucleotides match TRBD2. The CDR3 length is 20 residues. CDR1 MNHEY and CDR2 SMNVEV come from the germline V gene (reference sequence). With 0 bases clipped from V and 0 bases from J, the junction kept 12 bases outside the gene matches. In DNA, the CDR3 is TGTGCCAGCAGTTTATCGTGGTCTAGCGGGGCGATAAGCTCCTACAATGAGCAGTTCTTC. This codes for CASSLSWSSGAISSYNEQFF.

This clonotype was observed a handful of times. The chain joins TRBV2 to TRBJ2-7, with TRBD2 as a possible D gene (5 bases). Germline loops: CDR1 SNHLY, CDR2 FYNNEI. Trimming took off 9 bases at V and 1 base at J, with 13 bases between the two ends. The CDR3 length is 13 residues. CDR3 in amino acids: CASGLTNSYEQYV. DNA of the CDR3: TGTGCCAGTGGACTGACAAATTCCTACGAGCAGTACGTC.

In this sample, this clonotype turned up a few times. The chain links TRBV20-1 to TRBJ2-1; 7 bases are a match to TRBD2. Germline values: CDR1 DFQATT, CDR2 SNEGSKA (reference sequence). V shed 6 bases, J shed 1 base, and the junction held 6 bases outside the gene matches. The length of the CDR3 is 14 residues. The CDR3 sequence: CSADSGRSYNEQFF. Written as DNA, the CDR3 is TGCAGTGCCGATAGCGGGCGATCCTACAATGAGCAGTTCTTC.

This clonotype has more than one count but fewer than ten. The chain carries TRBV20-1 and TRBJ1-3; D gene ambiguous. CDR1 is DFQATT, CDR2 SNEGSKA, per germline (reference sequence). V was clipped by 6 bases and J by 4 bases, with 10 bases between them. The length of the CDR3 is 12 residues. The CDR3 DNA reads TGCAGTGCCAGCGGGTCGGGAAACACCATATATTTT. As protein: CSASGSGNTIYF.

The chain carries TRBV28 and TRBJ1-2; tentative D call: TRBD1 (5 bases). The germline gives CDR1 MDHEN, CDR2 SYDVKM. The germline V and J ends were trimmed by 5 bases and 7 bases, with 17 bases remaining between them. CDR3 length equals 14 residues. This CDR3 is CASSGWAGRFGYTF. CDR3 DNA: TGTGCCAGCAGTGGCTGGGCAGGGAGGTTTGGCTACACCTTC.

The gene calls are TRBV7-8 and TRBJ1-4, with D hard to call. Trimming took off 3 bases at V and 0 bases at J, with 11 bases between the two ends. Germline CDR1 reads SGHVS; CDR2 reads FQNEAQ. This CDR3 comprises 16 residues. This chain's CDR3 is CASSLRSRATNEKLFF. The CDR3 coding sequence is TGTGCCAGCAGCTTGAGGTCTCGAGCAACTAATGAAAAACTGTTTTTT.

The V and J genes are TRBV11-3 and TRBJ2-7; D not certain. Germline V gene sequence: CDR1 SGHNT, CDR2 YENEEA. Trimming stripped 5 bases from V and 7 bases from J, with 12 bases between. The CDR3 has 12 amino acids. CDR3 sequence reads: CASSPNVGEQYV. As DNA, the CDR3 is TGTGCCAGCAGCCCCAACGTGGGTGAGCAGTACGTC.

As concerns this clonotype: Mismatch with germline at one junction end may stem from a read error. The V and J genes are TRBV20-1 and TRBJ2-2, with TRBD2 matching over 8 bases. CDR3 length: 14 amino acids. Germline values: CDR1 DFQATT, CDR2 SNEGSKA (reference sequence). CDR3 sequence (DNA): TGCAGTACTAGTTCCGGGGGGGCAAGAGGGGAGCTGTTTTTT. As protein: CSTSSGGARGELFF.

This clonotype occurred many times. This chain links TRBV5-6 with TRBJ2-3; TRBD1 is a possible D gene (5 bases). V dropped 1 base and J dropped 0 bases, with 12 bases sitting between them. Looked up from germline, CDR1 is SGHDT and CDR2 is YYEEEE. The CDR3 is 16 amino acids. The DNA of the CDR3 is TGTGCCAGCAGCTTGAACGACAGATTTAGCACAGATACGCAGTATTTT. Translated, it gives CASSLNDRFSTDTQYF.

The rearrangement uses TRBV7-9 and TRBJ2-5; unclear D gene. Looked up from germline, CDR1 is SEHNR and CDR2 is FQNEAQ (reference sequence). The CDR3 extends over 13 amino acids. V lost 5 bases and J 2 bases, leaving 9 bases between the germline ends. The CDR3 bases are TGTGCCAGCAGCCCTATTGGACAAGAGACCCAGTACTTC. Amino acids: CASSPIGQETQYF. Filled out from reference TRBV7-9 and TRBJ2-5, the complete variable domain reads DTGVSQNPRHKITKRGQNVTFRCDPISEHNRLYWYRQTLGQGPEFLTYFQNEAQLEKSRLLSDRFSAERPKGSFSTLEIQRTEQGDSAMYLCASSPIGQETQYFGPGTRLLVL.

This clonotype was counted between two and nine times. This chain joins TRBV5-1 and TRBJ2-7; the match to TRBD2 covers 8 bases. The ends lost 3 bases at V and 7 bases at J; junction bases unmatched: 12. Germline V gene sequence: CDR1 SGHRS, CDR2 YFSETQ. The CDR3 covers 15 residues. CDR3 sequence: CASSWTTGGQGEQYF. In DNA form, the CDR3 reads TGCGCCAGCAGCTGGACCACGGGAGGGCAGGGGGAGCAGTACTTC.